These 15 T cell receptor beta chains originate from one sample sequenced in a study of blood T cell repertoires in COVID-19 (dated by TCRdb to between 2020 and 2021). The library was built by means of the immunoSEQ multiplex PCR assay. The clones in this table, taken by TCRdb from immuneACCESS, are in-frame only. Not every clone is retained; where verified, under half of the shortfall comes from an unresolved V gene, and the cause of the rest is unknown. Here the sample has around 200,000 clones; about nine tenths occur a single time. The top ten clonotypes cover roughly 4.2% of the sample. The sample taken for sequencing was peripheral blood. Source of these receptors: a man aged 50 or older with acute or convalescent COVID-19.

V is TRBV27 and J is TRBJ2-5, with 8 nucleotides matching TRBD1. The CDR3 has 15 amino acids. Trimming at V came to 2 bases and at J to 5 bases, leaving 7 bases not matched to a gene. Germline V gene data show CDR1 as MNHEY and CDR2 as SMNVEV (reference sequence). This CDR3 is CASSLRQGAGETQYF. CDR3 DNA sequence: TGTGCCAGCAGTTTAAGGCAGGGGGCTGGGGAGACCCAGTACTTC.

A single count supports this clone. V is TRBV7-8 and J is TRBJ1-2; D call uncertain. Trimming removed 5 bases at V and 4 bases at J, with 14 bases between. The CDR3 is 14 residues long. Germline V CDR1 and CDR2: SGHVS, FQNEAQ. CDR3 in amino acids: CASSQLSSTYGYTF. In DNA, the CDR3 is TGTGCCAGCAGCCAACTATCGTCCACCTATGGCTACACCTTC.

V and J are TRBV5-8 and TRBJ2-3; D gene ambiguous. The CDR3 spans 16 residues. The ends were cut back, 1 base at V and 4 bases at J, with 16 bases in the middle. The germline CDR1 and CDR2 sequences are SGHTS and YDEGEE. Written as DNA, the CDR3 is TGTGCCAGCAGCTTGAGGATGGGCTCCAAGGCAGATACGCAGTATTTT. Encoded protein: CASSLRMGSKADTQYF.

This clone has just one count. This rearrangement joins TRBV29-1 to TRBJ1-3; TRBD1 matches 8 bases. From germline, CDR1 is SQVTM and CDR2 ANQGSEA. Unmatched junction bases numbered 3, after V lost 2 bases and J lost 3 bases. This CDR3 is built from 14 residues. The CDR3 sequence: CSVETDRGGNTIYF. The CDR3, as DNA: TGCAGCGTTGAAACAGACAGGGGTGGAAACACCATATATTTT.

The rearrangement joins TRBV4-2 to TRBJ1-5, with D tentatively TRBD1 (6 bases). In germline, CDR1 is LGHNA, CDR2 YNFKEQ. The V and J ends lost 5 bases and 1 base respectively, with 15 bases between them. The CDR3 is 16 amino acids. The CDR3 coding sequence is TGTGCCAGCAGCGGGGGCCCCCCGGGAAGCAATCAGCCCCAGCATTTT. It translates to CASSGGPPGSNQPQHF.

The V and J genes are TRBV9 and TRBJ2-5, with 8 bases lining up with TRBD1. The CDR3 has 14 amino acids. After removal of 1 base from V and 5 bases from J, the junction contained 4 bases not matched to a gene. The germline V gene has CDR1 SGDLS and CDR2 YYNGEE. The CDR3 sequence is CASSVQGAAETQYF. Here the CDR3 DNA reads TGTGCCAGCAGCGTACAGGGGGCCGCGGAGACCCAGTACTTC.

The J gene is TRBJ2-3, the V gene TRBV10-1, with TRBD2 matching over 7 bases. The CDR3 sequence is 17 residues long. CDR1 is WNHNN and CDR2 is SYGVQD in the germline V gene (reference sequence). The junction had 10 bases not matched to a gene; V was cut back by 2 bases and J by 2 bases. This chain's CDR3 is CASSEGGHGGNTDTQYF. CDR3 coding DNA: TGCGCCAGCAGTGAGGGAGGGCACGGGGGGAACACAGATACGCAGTATTTT.

The chain is built from TRBV3-1 (or the pseudogene TRBV3-2) and TRBJ2-5; the match to TRBD2 covers 13 bases. The CDR3 totals 17 residues. In germline, CDR1 is LGHDT, CDR2 YNNKEL (reference sequence). J was trimmed by 2 bases and V by 1 base; bases with no gene match: 4. The DNA of the CDR3 is TGTGCCAGCAGCCAAGGACTAGCGGGGGGTTCTCAAGAGACCCAGTACTTC. Protein product: CASSQGLAGGSQETQYF.

The chain is built from TRBV5-1 and TRBJ1-1; possible D gene TRBD1, 5 bases. This CDR3 is 13 amino acids long. Looked up from germline, CDR1 is SGHRS and CDR2 is YFSETQ. V dropped 7 bases and J dropped 8 bases, with 18 bases sitting between them. CDR3 protein: CASGRGSGTEAFF. The CDR3 region has the DNA TGCGCCAGCGGGAGGGGCTCGGGGACGGAAGCTTTCTTT. The full variable domain, with the rest looked up from reference TRBV5-1 and TRBJ1-1, is KAGVTQTPRYLIKTRGQQVTLSCSPISGHRSVSWYQQTPGQGLQFLFEYFSETQRNKGNFPGRFSGRQFSNSRSEMNVSTLELGDSALYLCASGRGSGTEAFFGQGTRLTVV.

This clone was seen a few times. This chain uses TRBV27 with TRBJ1-2; no definite D call. Germline CDR1 reads MNHEY; CDR2 reads SMNVEV (reference sequence). The CDR3 covers 11 residues. V lost 4 bases to trimming and J lost 6 bases, with 6 bases between them. The CDR3 reads CASSSGDGYTF. CDR3 sequence (DNA): TGTGCCAGCAGTTCCGGGGATGGCTACACCTTC.

V and J are TRBV15 and TRBJ2-2; no firm D call. Deletions cut 1 base from V and 11 bases from J, with 14 bases between. Germline values: CDR1 LNHNV, CDR2 YYDKDF (reference sequence). There are 14 residues in the CDR3. The CDR3 protein is CATSRGFSVPELFF. Written as DNA, the CDR3 is TGTGCCACCAGCAGAGGGTTCTCGGTTCCCGAGCTGTTTTTT.

The chain links TRBV12-3 or TRBV12-4 to TRBJ2-7, with D perhaps TRBD2 (6 bases). There are 13 residues in the CDR3. Between the trimmed V and J ends, which lost 3 bases and 3 bases, there was a span of 9 bases. DNA for the CDR3: TGTGCCAGCAGTTTGGGACTTCACTACGAGCAGTACTTC. Encoded protein: CASSLGLHYEQYF.

The chain combines TRBV19 with TRBJ1-5, with D hard to call. Trimming took off 4 bases at V and 9 bases at J, with 7 bases between the two ends. Germline V CDR1 and CDR2: LNHDA, SQIVND (reference sequence). This CDR3 is built from 11 residues. CDR3 protein: CASSTPGPQHF. CDR3 sequence (DNA): TGTGCCAGTAGTACCCCAGGGCCCCAGCATTTT. Variable domain in full (rest from reference TRBV19 and TRBJ1-5): DGGITQSPKYLFRKEGQNVTLSCEQNLNHDAMYWYRQDPGQGLRLIYYSQIVNDFQKGDIAEGYSVSREKKESFPLTVTSAQKNPTAFYLCASSTPGPQHFGDGTRLSIL.

This chain uses TRBV5-6 with TRBJ2-3; 9 nucleotides agree with TRBD2. Germline lookup yields CDR1 SGHDT and CDR2 YYEEEE. The CDR3 extends over 18 amino acids. V was pared by 1 base and J by 0 bases, with 9 bases of the junction left unmatched. CDR3 nucleotides: TGTGCCAGCAGCTTGCGAGCGGGGGGCAGGGGGAGCACAGATACGCAGTATTTT. Translating gives CASSLRAGGRGSTDTQYF.

The chain uses TRBV19 and TRBJ1-6; the D is unclear. The CDR3 sequence is 12 residues long. Trimming took 3 bases from V and 13 from J, leaving 10 bases between them. CDR1 and CDR2 (germline): LNHDA, SQIVND (reference sequence). The CDR3 DNA reads as TGTGCCAGTAGTATCATTGCCCAGCCCCTCCACTTT. Protein product: CASSIIAQPLHF.